This entry features one TCR beta chain sequence. Its antigen is currently not known. Qualities for individual bases were not recorded, and no much larger clone is one base off. V and J are truncated by 0 bases and 5 bases respectively, leaving an intervening sequence of 8 bases. In the germline V gene (reference sequence), CDR1 corresponds to LNHNV and CDR2 to YYDKDF. There are 14 amino acids in the CDR3, from cysteine to phenylalanine inclusive. The only DNA kept is the CDR3, 42 bases in frame from the first base. TCRbeta CDR3 regions were amplified from genomic DNA by means of the immunoSEQ Assay, a bias-controlled multiplex PCR. Per the source publication's procedure: The number of nucleated cells in each sample was estimated from the amplification of reference gene primers within the assay. To quantify the absolute abundance of each unique TCRbeta CDR3 rearrangement, sequence reads were collapsed and filtered. Productive Simpson clonality was computed per sample as the square root of Simpson's diversity index over productive rearrangements. TCRdb obtained this table from immuneACCESS and retained in-frame rearrangements with V and J assigned. These tables miss some clones; where compared with another copy, unresolved V genes account for less than half of the shortfall, and the remainder is unexplained. V, J and clone size are those of that table, while D and trimming were read from the DNA. Recorded for this sample are 180,000 or so clones; roughly 88% of them occurred a single time. The top ten clonotypes cover 4% of the sample.

Each collaborating institution followed its own protocols to collect whole blood in K2EDTA tubes. For TCRbeta analysis, collaborators shipped samples in one of three forms: frozen whole blood, isolated PBMCs, or DNA extracted from either of those sample types. This sample is drawn from a study of blood T cell repertoires in COVID-19 (dated by TCRdb to 2020 to 2021). Looking at the study overall: Samples from collaborators originated in the United States, Italy and Spain and spanned both the acute and convalescent phases of COVID-19. The prospective study material was composed of cDNA or gDNA derived from T cells, B-cell-depleted T cells, or PBMCs. Deeply sampled blood TCRbeta repertoires from subjects exposed to, actively infected with, or recovered from COVID-19 were included in the dataset. A freely available public database, intended as a resource for researchers studying the immune response to SARS-CoV-2, is where the repertoires were released. Samples came from the ongoing ImmuneRACE study (first 160 participants) plus 1,254 subjects from 6 global collaborators. A de-identified subject ID, COVID-19 status, age in years and sex were almost always included in the sample metadata. HLA class I and class II types, where available, came from metadata supplied by the sample provider rather than from assay-based typing. On the study overall, not on this receptor specifically: The amount of clinical and demographic metadata varied by source and participant and was provided uncurated.

This chain joins TRBV15 to TRBJ1-5, with no confident D gene call. Input material: peripheral blood. The source is a woman in her 30s with acute or convalescent COVID-19. The nucleotides read TGTGCCACCAGCAGAGATTTCTCGGATCAGCCCCAGCATTTT. It translates as CATSRDFSDQPQHF.